This paragraph covers one T cell receptor (beta chain) sequence. The data originate from a study of blood T cell repertoires in COVID-19. The wider study: Material from acute and convalescent COVID-19 was sourced from the United States, Italy and Spain. Sources were T cells, B-cell-depleted T cells, or PBMCs; the material itself was cDNA or gDNA.

In the study's own analysis: Nucleated cell counts were estimated from reference gene primer amplification. The table came from immunoSEQ multiplex PCR; TCRdb's copy has only in-frame clones and leaves some out. V and J calls and clone size are those listed in that table; D and trimming were worked out from the DNA. Of some 220,000 clones in the sample, 84% are singletons; the top ten hold about 4%. In germline, CDR1 is MGHRA, CDR2 YSYEKL. Unmatched junction bases numbered 1, after V lost 1 base and J lost 2 bases. The CDR3 loop spans 14 amino acids. The sequence came from a man aged 50 to 60 with acute or convalescent COVID-19. V gene TRBV4-1 combines with J gene TRBJ1-1; 7 positions agree with TRBD1. Sequencing was performed on peripheral blood. This CDR3 is CASSQGDSNTEAFF. CDR3 coding DNA: TGCGCCAGCAGCCAAGGGGACAGTAACACTGAAGCTTTCTTT.